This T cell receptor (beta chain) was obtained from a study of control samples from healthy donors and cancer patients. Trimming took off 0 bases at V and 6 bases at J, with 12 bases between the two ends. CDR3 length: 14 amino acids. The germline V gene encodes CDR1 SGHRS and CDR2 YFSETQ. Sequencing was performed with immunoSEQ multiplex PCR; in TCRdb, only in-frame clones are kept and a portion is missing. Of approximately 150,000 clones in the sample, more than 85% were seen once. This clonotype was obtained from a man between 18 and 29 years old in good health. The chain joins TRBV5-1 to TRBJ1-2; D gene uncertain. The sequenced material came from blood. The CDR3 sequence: CASSLVGQLDGYTF. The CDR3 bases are TGCGCCAGCAGCTTGGTGGGTCAGCTCGATGGCTACACCTTC.